One sample yielded the 24 T cell receptor beta chains listed below, sequenced in a study of cytomegalovirus exposure and HLA in healthy donors. Libraries were prepared by immunoSEQ multiplex PCR; TCRdb keeps only in-frame clonotypes and omits some of them. The sample carries about 74,000 clones, 94% recorded once. The sample was PBMCs. These receptors originate from a man aged 18 to 30 in good health and CMV-seropositive.

CDR3 sequence reads: CASGLDNYNEQFF. For the CDR3, the DNA is TGTGCTAGTGGTTTGGACAATTACAATGAGCAGTTCTTC. This sequence joins TRBV12-5 and TRBJ2-1; D is uncertain. V was shortened by 1 base and J by 4 bases, with 5 bases between the two germline ends. This CDR3 comprises 13 residues. Germline-derived CDR1 and CDR2 are LGHNT and FRNRAP.

This sequence joins TRBV6-1 and TRBJ2-2; D not resolved. V dropped 6 bases and J dropped 2 bases, with 7 bases sitting between them. There are 13 residues in the CDR3. Germline CDR1 and CDR2: MNHNS and SASEGT. CDR3 bases: TGTGCCAGCAGACCAGGAAACACCGGGGAGCTGTTTTTT. This sequence encodes CASRPGNTGELFF.

This chain links TRBV2 with TRBJ2-3, with 8 bases matching TRBD1. This CDR3 contains 16 residues. CDR1 is SNHLY, CDR2 FYNNEI, per germline. V was clipped by 7 bases and J by 0 bases; unmatched bases: 9. CDR3 protein: CASTLGQGLSTDTQYF. The CDR3, as DNA: TGTGCCAGCACCTTAGGACAGGGCCTTAGCACAGATACGCAGTATTTT.

The rearrangement links TRBV6-1 to TRBJ2-3, with D perhaps matching TRBD2 (6 bases). With 8 bases removed from V and 2 bases from J, the gap between germline ends came to 11 bases. The CDR3 runs 13 residues. Germline V CDR1 and CDR2: MNHNS, SASEGT. CDR3 residues: CASGLMTTDTQYF. In DNA form, the CDR3 reads TGTGCCAGCGGACTAATGACCACAGATACGCAGTATTTT.

V usage is TRBV27 and J usage is TRBJ2-5; 9 bases map to TRBD1. The CDR3 loop spans 14 amino acids. Germline V gene data show CDR1 as MNHEY and CDR2 as SMNVEV (reference sequence). V shed 4 bases, J shed 4 bases, and the junction held 4 bases outside the gene matches. Here the CDR3 DNA reads TGTGCCAGCAGTTCGGACAGGGGAGCAGAGACCCAGTACTTC. Translating gives CASSSDRGAETQYF.

V usage is TRBV2 and J usage is TRBJ2-5; D is perhaps TRBD1 (5 bases). Germline V gene data show CDR1 as SNHLY and CDR2 as FYNNEI. V was shortened by 6 bases and J by 3 bases, with 17 bases between the two germline ends. The CDR3 totals 15 residues. This CDR3 reads CASSHNKGQKETQYF. CDR3 coding DNA: TGTGCCAGCAGCCATAATAAGGGGCAGAAAGAGACCCAGTACTTC.

This clone was counted once. The genes are TRBV12-5 and TRBJ2-1; 9 bases line up with TRBD1. The CDR3 is 15 amino acids. After removal of 7 bases from V and 8 bases from J, the junction contained 12 bases not matched to a gene. Germline V lookup: CDR1 LGHNT, CDR2 FRNRAP. CDR3: CASAERGQGFHEQFF. The CDR3 coding sequence is TGTGCTAGTGCCGAAAGGGGACAGGGTTTTCATGAGCAGTTCTTC. Filled out from reference TRBV12-5 and TRBJ2-1, the complete variable domain reads DARVTQTPRHKVTEMGQEVTMRCQPILGHNTVFWYRQTMMQGLELLAYFRNRAPLDDSGMPKDRFSAEMPDATLATLKIQPSEPRDSAVYFCASAERGQGFHEQFFGPGTRLTVL.

The rearrangement links TRBV2 to TRBJ2-1; TRBD1 matches at 7 bases. The ends lost 6 bases at V and 0 bases at J; junction bases unmatched: 17. The CDR3 sequence is 19 residues long. Germline V gives CDR1 SNHLY, CDR2 FYNNEI. The CDR3 nucleotides read TGTGCCAGCAGGGGAAGGACAGGTCCCCCTGATGACTCCTACAATGAGCAGTTCTTC. Translation gives CASRGRTGPPDDSYNEQFF. Drawing the rest from reference TRBV2 and TRBJ2-1, the complete variable domain is EPEVTQTPSHQVTQMGQEVILRCVPISNHLYFYWYRQILGQKVEFLVSFYNNEISEKSEIFDDQFSVERPDGSNFTLKIRSTKLEDSAMYFCASRGRTGPPDDSYNEQFFGPGTRLTVL.

The chain combines TRBV13 with TRBJ2-7, with D possibly being TRBD2 (6 bases). The CDR3 runs to 17 residues. CDR1 and CDR2 from the germline V gene are PRHDT and FYEKMQ (reference sequence). With 5 bases removed from V and 2 bases from J, the gap between germline ends came to 22 bases. The CDR3 DNA follows: TGTGCCAGCAGCCCTGGGATCCACCGGGACTCCGCCTACGAGCAGTACTTC. Protein: CASSPGIHRDSAYEQYF.

This clone was seen just once. This chain connects TRBV12-5 to TRBJ2-2; 9 nucleotides agree with TRBD2. The CDR3 contains 16 residues. After removal of 5 bases from V and 6 bases from J, the junction contained 10 bases not matched to a gene. In germline, CDR1 is LGHNT, CDR2 FRNRAP. The CDR3 spells CASGDSLAGGPGELFF. CDR3 DNA sequence: TGTGCTAGTGGTGACTCCCTCGCGGGAGGGCCCGGGGAGCTGTTTTTT.

The chain recombines TRBV5-1 with TRBJ2-2; 9 positions agree with TRBD1. Germline CDR1 reads SGHRS; CDR2 reads YFSETQ. The CDR3 contains 16 residues. After removal of 3 bases from V and 2 bases from J, the junction contained 5 bases not matched to a gene. CDR3 loop: CASSSGTGKNTGELFF. Here the CDR3 DNA reads TGCGCCAGCAGCTCCGGGACAGGGAAAAACACCGGGGAGCTGTTTTTT.

The CDR3 DNA is TGTGCCACCAGCAGAGGTTCCCCCGAGATTGGCGAGCAGTACTTC. Translating it yields CATSRGSPEIGEQYF. The V and J genes are TRBV15 and TRBJ2-7; D not resolved. Trimming stripped 1 base from V and 6 bases from J, with 16 bases between. Germline CDR1 reads LNHNV; CDR2 reads YYDKDF (reference sequence). There are 15 residues in the CDR3.

The chain recombines TRBV27 with TRBJ1-5; 8 bases align to TRBD1. With 0 bases clipped from V and 0 bases from J, the junction kept 4 bases outside the gene matches. The CDR3 runs to 17 residues. Per the germline V gene, CDR1 is MNHEY and CDR2 is SMNVEV (reference sequence). CDR3 loop: CASSLSRDRYSNQPQHF. In DNA form, the CDR3 reads TGTGCCAGCAGTTTATCCCGGGACAGGTATAGCAATCAGCCCCAGCATTTT.

J is TRBJ2-1 and V is TRBV7-2; possible D gene TRBD2, 6 bases. Germline loops: CDR1 SGHTA, CDR2 FQGNSA. Trimming took off 5 bases at V and 13 bases at J, with 21 bases between the two ends. The CDR3 runs to 14 residues. The DNA for the CDR3 is TGTGCCAGCAGCCAACCTGAGGGACTCTCAACTCAGTTCTTC. It translates to CASSQPEGLSTQFF.

This clone was seen just once. The chain employs TRBV6-6 and TRBJ2-5; a weak D match, TRBD1 (6 bases). The CDR3 is 14 amino acids. V was shortened by 5 bases and J by 1 base, with 11 bases between the two germline ends. Germline V lookup: CDR1 MNHNY, CDR2 SVGAGI (reference sequence). In nucleotides, the CDR3 is TGTGCCAGCAGTCAACAGGGCCCCCAAGAGACCCAGTACTTC. Protein sequence: CASSQQGPQETQYF.

The chain employs TRBV18 and TRBJ2-7, with D maybe TRBD1 (6 bases). Trimming left V 3 bases short and J 7 bases short, with 13 bases between. Per the germline V gene, CDR1 is KGHSH and CDR2 is LQKENI. The CDR3 totals 13 residues. The DNA for the CDR3 is TGTGCCAGCTCACCTAACAGGGTGGGGGAGCAGTACTTC. Residues: CASSPNRVGEQYF.

The V gene is TRBV23-1, the J gene TRBJ1-2; D unresolved. TRBV23-1 is identified as an open reading frame with a role that is uncertain. The CDR3 is 14 residues long. Deletions cut 10 bases from V and 0 bases from J, with 15 bases between. CDR3 amino acids: CANFTRYSNYGYTF. The CDR3 DNA reads TGCGCCAACTTTACTCGGTATTCTAACTATGGCTACACCTTC.

This sequence joins TRBV5-4 and TRBJ2-5; TRBD2 matches 7 bases. Losses at the gene ends were 5 bases for V and 3 bases for J; bases not matched to a gene: 10. The CDR3 covers 15 residues. The germline CDR1 and CDR2 sequences are SGHNT and YYREEE (reference sequence). The CDR3 protein is CASSSGGSLKETQYF. In DNA, the CDR3 is TGTGCCAGCAGTTCTGGCGGGAGTTTAAAAGAGACCCAGTACTTC. The full variable domain, its missing parts supplied by reference TRBV5-4 and TRBJ2-5, is ETGVTQSPTHLIKTRGQQVTLRCSSQSGHNTVSWYQQALGQGPQFIFQYYREEENGRGNFPPRFSGLQFPNYSSELNVNALELDDSALYLCASSSGGSLKETQYFGPGTRLLVL.

The chain links TRBV5-1 to TRBJ2-7; D is uncertain. In germline, CDR1 is SGHRS, CDR2 YFSETQ. V gave up 0 bases and J gave up 0 bases, with 13 bases separating them. The CDR3 extends over 16 amino acids. The CDR3 DNA is TGCGCCAGCAGCTTGGGCGGAGCCCAAAGCTCCTACGAGCAGTACTTC. It is translated as CASSLGGAQSSYEQYF.

CDR3 coding DNA: TGCGCCAGCAGTGAAGAGACTAGCGGGAGTTATACGCAGTATTTT. It specifies CASSEETSGSYTQYF. V is TRBV10-1 and J is TRBJ2-3; TRBD2 matches 12 bases. The germline CDR1 and CDR2 sequences are WNHNN and SYGVQD (reference sequence). After removal of 3 bases from V and 7 bases from J, the junction contained 5 bases not matched to a gene. The CDR3 spans 15 residues.

The V gene is TRBV19, the J gene TRBJ2-7; a weak D match, TRBD2 (6 bases). Germline V gene sequence: CDR1 LNHDA, CDR2 SQIVND (reference sequence). There are 14 residues in the CDR3. V shed 3 bases and J shed 1 base, with 10 bases lying between them. CDR3 in amino acids: CASSIPGASYEQYF. DNA of the CDR3: TGTGCCAGTAGTATCCCGGGAGCTTCCTACGAGCAGTACTTC.

The chain couples TRBV6-1 to TRBJ1-3, with 11 bases matching TRBD1. The CDR3 has 14 amino acids. Germline values: CDR1 MNHNS, CDR2 SASEGT. With 7 bases clipped from V and 4 bases from J, the junction kept 3 bases outside the gene matches. The CDR3 reads CASIRTGGGNTIYF. Written as DNA, the CDR3 is TGTGCCAGCATCCGGACAGGGGGCGGAAACACCATATATTTT.

This clone has just one count. V is TRBV15 and J is TRBJ1-4, with D possibly matching TRBD1 (5 bases). CDR1 LNHNV and CDR2 YYDKDF come from the germline V gene (reference sequence). The CDR3 is 17 residues long. Between the trimmed V and J ends, which lost 0 bases and 3 bases, there was a span of 14 bases. CDR3 nucleotide sequence: TGTGCCACCAGCAGAGATCGCCTAATAGGGGCTAATGAAAAACTGTTTTTT. Amino acids: CATSRDRLIGANEKLFF. Together with reference TRBV15 and TRBJ1-4, the CDR3 gives the full variable domain: DAMVIQNPRYQVTQFGKPVTLSCSQTLNHNVMYWYQQKSSQAPKLLFHYYDKDFNNEADTPDNFQSRRPNTSFCFLDIRSPGLGDTAMYLCATSRDRLIGANEKLFFGSGTQLSVL.

The chain combines TRBV30 with TRBJ2-1; TRBD2 matches 10 bases. The CDR3 extends over 13 amino acids. J lost 10 bases, V lost 3 bases, and 6 bases had no gene match. Germline V gene data show CDR1 as GTSNPN and CDR2 as SVGIG (reference sequence). The CDR3 DNA reads as TGTGCCTGGAGGGTGAGCGGGAGGGGGGAGCAGTTCTTC. Translated: CAWRVSGRGEQFF.